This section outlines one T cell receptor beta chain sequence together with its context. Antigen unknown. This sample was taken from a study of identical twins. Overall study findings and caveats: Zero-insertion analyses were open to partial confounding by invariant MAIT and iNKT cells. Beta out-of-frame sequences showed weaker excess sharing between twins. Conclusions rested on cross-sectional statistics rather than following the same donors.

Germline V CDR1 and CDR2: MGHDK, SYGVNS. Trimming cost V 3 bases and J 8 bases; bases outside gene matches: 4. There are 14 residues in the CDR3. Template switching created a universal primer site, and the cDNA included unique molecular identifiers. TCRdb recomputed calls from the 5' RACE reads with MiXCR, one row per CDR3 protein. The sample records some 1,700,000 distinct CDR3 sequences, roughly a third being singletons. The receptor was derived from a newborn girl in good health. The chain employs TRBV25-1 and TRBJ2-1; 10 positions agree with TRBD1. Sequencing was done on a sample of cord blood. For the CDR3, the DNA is TGTGCCAGCAGTGATCGGGACAGGGGTTATGAGCAGTTCTTC. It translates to CASSDRDRGYEQFF. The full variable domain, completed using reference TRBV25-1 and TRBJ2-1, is EADIYQTPRYLVIGTGKKITLECSQTMGHDKMYWYQQDPGMELHLIHYSYGVNSTEKGDLSSESTVSRIRTEHFPLTLESARPSHTSQYLCASSDRDRGYEQFFGPGTRLTVL.